These 4 T cell receptor beta chains were sequenced from one sample in a study of cytomegalovirus exposure and HLA in healthy donors. 13 Jbeta primers and 60 Vbeta primers were used for the PCR. Only in-frame clones appear in the TCRdb table, and some are missing; sequencing was by immunoSEQ multiplex PCR. There are more than 110,000 clones in the sample; about 80% occur only once, and approximately 5.1% lies in the top ten. Sequences were obtained from PBMCs. These receptor sequences come from a male donor in good health and CMV-seronegative.

The rearrangement joins TRBV7-8 to TRBJ1-1, with D unresolved. V was clipped by 1 base and J by 8 bases, with 11 bases between them. CDR1 is SGHVS and CDR2 is FQNEAQ in the germline V gene. This CDR3 comprises 13 residues. As DNA, the CDR3 is TGTGCCAGCAGCTTAGGAACAGTAGTAGAAGCTTTCTTT. It specifies CASSLGTVVEAFF.

J is TRBJ2-2 and V is TRBV13; TRBD1 aligns across 7 bases. The CDR3 loop spans 17 amino acids. Trimming removed 4 bases from V and 4 bases from J; junction bases left unmatched: 12. CDR1 is PRHDT and CDR2 is FYEKMQ in the germline V gene (reference sequence). The CDR3 spells CASSSHNRDSFTGELFF. DNA of the CDR3: TGTGCCAGCAGCTCTCACAACCGGGACAGTTTCACCGGGGAGCTGTTTTTT.

The rearrangement links TRBV5-5 to TRBJ1-6, with 8 bases matching TRBD1. CDR1 is SGHKS, CDR2 YYEKEE, per germline (reference sequence). V dropped 4 bases and J dropped 17; count of bases not matched to a gene: 11. CDR3 length equals 13 residues. DNA for the CDR3: TGTGCCAGCAGCATATCACAGGGGGACTCGATCCACTTT. Amino acids: CASSISQGDSIHF.

The chain joins TRBV4-1 to TRBJ2-7; no reliable D call. The CDR3 is made up of 14 amino acids. Germline V lookup: CDR1 MGHRA, CDR2 YSYEKL. V was pared by 2 bases and J by 5 bases, with 13 bases between. The CDR3 DNA reads as TGCGCCAGCAGCCAACAGGAACCGTGGGACGAGCAGTACTTC. Amino acids: CASSQQEPWDEQYF.